This TCR beta chain is drawn from a study of blood T cell repertoires in COVID-19. Overall study: The United States, Italy and Spain were the sources of the acute and convalescent COVID-19 samples. Sources were T cells, B-cell-depleted T cells, or PBMCs; the material itself was cDNA or gDNA.

The Seattle patients joined while their infection was active and were tracked longitudinally afterward. Germline V gene data show CDR1 as LGHNA and CDR2 as YNFKEQ. With 4 bases removed from V and 5 bases from J, the gap between germline ends came to 18 bases. The CDR3 spans 16 residues. Under the authors' procedure: From reference gene primer amplification, estimates of nucleated cell counts were derived. The protocol was immunoSEQ multiplex PCR, while the TCRdb copy is restricted to in-frame clones and leaves out a portion. That table supplies the V and J calls and clone size; D and trimming were determined from the DNA. The sample has about 220,000 clones; about 82% are singletons.

The chain has TRBV4-2 and TRBJ2-1; TRBD2 is a possible D gene (6 bases). The specimen sequenced was peripheral blood. The clonotype originates from a woman aged 70-85 years with COVID-19, enrolled during active disease. The CDR3 is CASSPYEFGGDNEQFF. For the CDR3, the DNA is TGTGCCAGCAGCCCGTATGAGTTTGGCGGGGACAATGAGCAGTTCTTC.